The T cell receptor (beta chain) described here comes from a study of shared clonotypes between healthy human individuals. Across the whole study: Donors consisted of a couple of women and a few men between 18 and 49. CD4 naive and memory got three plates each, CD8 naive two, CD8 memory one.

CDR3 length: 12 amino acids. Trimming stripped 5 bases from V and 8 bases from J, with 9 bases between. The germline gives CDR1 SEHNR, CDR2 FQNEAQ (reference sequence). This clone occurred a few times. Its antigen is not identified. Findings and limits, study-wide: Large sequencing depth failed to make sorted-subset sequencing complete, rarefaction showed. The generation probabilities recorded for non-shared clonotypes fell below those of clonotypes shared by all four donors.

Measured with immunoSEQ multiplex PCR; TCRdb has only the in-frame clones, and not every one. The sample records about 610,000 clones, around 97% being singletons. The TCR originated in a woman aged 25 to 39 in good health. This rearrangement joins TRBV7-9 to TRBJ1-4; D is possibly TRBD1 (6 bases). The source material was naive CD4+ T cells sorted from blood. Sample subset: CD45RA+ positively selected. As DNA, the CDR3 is TGTGCCAGCAGCAGGGGGAGCGAAAAACTGTTTTTT. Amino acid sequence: CASSRGSEKLFF.